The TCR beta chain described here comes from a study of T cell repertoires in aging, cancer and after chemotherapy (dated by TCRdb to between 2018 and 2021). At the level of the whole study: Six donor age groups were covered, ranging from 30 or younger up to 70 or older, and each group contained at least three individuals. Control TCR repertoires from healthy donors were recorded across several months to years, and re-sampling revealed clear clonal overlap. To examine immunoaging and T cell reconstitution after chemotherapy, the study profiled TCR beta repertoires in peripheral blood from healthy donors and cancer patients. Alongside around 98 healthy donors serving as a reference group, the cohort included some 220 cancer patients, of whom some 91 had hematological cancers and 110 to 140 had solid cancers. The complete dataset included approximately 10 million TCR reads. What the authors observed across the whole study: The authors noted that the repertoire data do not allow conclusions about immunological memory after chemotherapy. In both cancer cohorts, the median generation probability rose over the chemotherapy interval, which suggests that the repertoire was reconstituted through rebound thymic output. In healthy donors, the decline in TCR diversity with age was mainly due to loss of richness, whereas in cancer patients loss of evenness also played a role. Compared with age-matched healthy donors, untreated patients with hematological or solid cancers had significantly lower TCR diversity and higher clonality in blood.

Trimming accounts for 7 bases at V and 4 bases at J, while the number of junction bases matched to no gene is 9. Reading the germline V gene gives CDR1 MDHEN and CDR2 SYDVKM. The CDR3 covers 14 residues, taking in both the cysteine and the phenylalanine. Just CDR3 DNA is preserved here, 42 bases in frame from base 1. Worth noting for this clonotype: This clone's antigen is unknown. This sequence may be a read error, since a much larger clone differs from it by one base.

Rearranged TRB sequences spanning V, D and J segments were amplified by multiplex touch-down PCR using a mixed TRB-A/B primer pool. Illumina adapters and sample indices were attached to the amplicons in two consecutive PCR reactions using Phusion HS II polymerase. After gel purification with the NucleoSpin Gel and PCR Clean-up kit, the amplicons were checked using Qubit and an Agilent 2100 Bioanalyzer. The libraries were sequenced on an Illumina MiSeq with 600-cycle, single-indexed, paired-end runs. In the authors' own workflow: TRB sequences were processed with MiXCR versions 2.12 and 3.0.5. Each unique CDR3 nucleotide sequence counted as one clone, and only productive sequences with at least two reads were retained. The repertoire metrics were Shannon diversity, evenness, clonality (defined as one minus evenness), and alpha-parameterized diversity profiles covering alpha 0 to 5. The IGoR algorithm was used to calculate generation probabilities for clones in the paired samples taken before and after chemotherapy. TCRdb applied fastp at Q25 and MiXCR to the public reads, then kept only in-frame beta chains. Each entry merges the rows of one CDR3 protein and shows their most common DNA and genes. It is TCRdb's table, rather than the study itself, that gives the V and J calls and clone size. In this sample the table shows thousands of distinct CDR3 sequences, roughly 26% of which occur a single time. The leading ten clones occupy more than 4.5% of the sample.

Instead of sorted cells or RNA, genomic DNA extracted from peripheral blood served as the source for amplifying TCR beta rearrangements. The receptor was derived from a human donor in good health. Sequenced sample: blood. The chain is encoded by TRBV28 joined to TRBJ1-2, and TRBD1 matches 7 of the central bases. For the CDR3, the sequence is CASNLDRVAYGYTF. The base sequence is TGTGCCAGCAATCTAGACAGGGTAGCCTATGGCTACACCTTC.